This TCR beta chain was sequenced for a study of cytomegalovirus exposure and HLA in healthy donors. V shed 4 bases, J shed 5 bases, and the junction held 1 base outside the gene matches. The CDR3 loop spans 12 amino acids. Germline loops: CDR1 SGHNT, CDR2 YYREEE (reference sequence). Whole-study results and caveats: Most TCR beta V segments were productive about 90% or about 30% of the time in an earlier analysis.

Vbeta (60) and Jbeta (13) primers were used in the PCR. The repertoire was sequenced with immunoSEQ multiplex PCR; TCRdb's copy has only in-frame clones and lacks some. Found here are around 65,000 clones, over 75% of them singletons; the top ten hold about 4.7%. With regard to this clone: The antigen remains undetermined.

This receptor was taken from a woman under 40 in good health and CMV-seronegative. Sequenced material: PBMCs. The rearrangement links TRBV5-4 to TRBJ2-5; 8 nucleotides match TRBD1. DNA of the CDR3: TGTGCCAGCAGCGGGGACAGGGAGACCCAGTACTTC. Its protein is CASSGDRETQYF.